Listed below are T cell receptor beta chains from one sample, sequenced in a study of blood T cell repertoires in COVID-19. Method: immunoSEQ multiplex PCR; TCRdb's copy keeps in-frame clones and lacks some. This table has approximately 390,000 clones, 88% appearing once. Sequencing used PBMCs or T cells enriched from blood (not recorded which). These receptors originate from a woman in her 40s with acute COVID-19. The CDR3 runs from the conserved cysteine through the conserved F or W. The order of the fields is CDR3 DNA, CDR3 protein, clone size, J gene, V gene, D gene. D genes are given only for firm matches. The listing skips clone size in some rows; elsewhere it reads once, few, many or a size class.

CDR3nt: TGTGCCAGCCGTACCGTCGGGGTCTCTGGAAACACCATATATTTT; CDR3aa: CASRTVGVSGNTIYF; abundance: -; j_gene: TRBJ1-3; v_gene: TRBV13; d_gene: -
CDR3nt: TGTGCCAGCAGCTTGGCGGAGACAGGGGGCTTCTCTGGAGCTTTCTTT; CDR3aa: CASSLAETGGFSGAFF; abundance: -; j_gene: TRBJ1-1; v_gene: TRBV5-8; d_gene: TRBD1
CDR3nt: TGTGCCAGTAGGGGAGGGGATCTCCCCGAAAAACTGTTTTTT; CDR3aa: CASRGGDLPEKLFF; abundance: -; j_gene: TRBJ1-4; v_gene: TRBV19; d_gene: -
CDR3nt: TGTGCCAGCAGTATCACAGGGGGCACAGATACGCAGTATTTT; CDR3aa: CASSITGGTDTQYF; abundance: once; j_gene: TRBJ2-3; v_gene: TRBV6-5; d_gene: TRBD1
CDR3nt: TGTGCCAGCAGCGCCCCCGTGGGCGGGGTAACTAATGAAAAACTGTTTTTT; CDR3aa: CASSAPVGGVTNEKLFF; abundance: -; j_gene: TRBJ1-4; v_gene: TRBV3-1/TRBV3-2; d_gene: -
CDR3nt: TGTGCCAGTAGCCAGCAGGGTCTTACCTACGAGCAGTACTTC; CDR3aa: CASSQQGLTYEQYF; abundance: -; j_gene: TRBJ2-7; v_gene: TRBV19; d_gene: -
CDR3nt: TGTGCCAGCAGTCCGACTACCTACGAGCAGTACTTC; CDR3aa: CASSPTTYEQYF; abundance: -; j_gene: TRBJ2-7; v_gene: TRBV12-3/TRBV12-4; d_gene: -
CDR3nt: TGTGCCAGCAGTCAGGACACTCTTTCTGAAGCTTTCTTT; CDR3aa: CASSQDTLSEAFF; abundance: -; j_gene: TRBJ1-1; v_gene: TRBV12-3/TRBV12-4; d_gene: -
CDR3nt: TGTGCCAGCAGTCCCGGGACAGGGGGTCCCTACGAGCAGTACTTC; CDR3aa: CASSPGTGGPYEQYF; abundance: -; j_gene: TRBJ2-7; v_gene: TRBV2; d_gene: TRBD1
CDR3nt: TGTGCCAGCAGAAAACAGGGCCGCACTGAAGCTTTCTTT; CDR3aa: CASRKQGRTEAFF; abundance: -; j_gene: TRBJ1-1; v_gene: TRBV6-5; d_gene: -
CDR3nt: TGTGCCAGCAAGGAAGGCAGGGCTAATTCACCCCTCCACTTT; CDR3aa: CASKEGRANSPLHF; abundance: once; j_gene: TRBJ1-6; v_gene: TRBV6-5; d_gene: -
CDR3nt: TGTGCCAGCAGTAATCTCGGCAATCAGCCCCAGCATTTT; CDR3aa: CASSNLGNQPQHF; abundance: -; j_gene: TRBJ1-5; v_gene: TRBV2; d_gene: -
CDR3nt: TGTGCCAGCAGTCCCGAACTAGCGGGGTTCACAGATACGCAGTATTTT; CDR3aa: CASSPELAGFTDTQYF; abundance: once; j_gene: TRBJ2-3; v_gene: TRBV27; d_gene: TRBD2
CDR3nt: TGCGCCAGCAGCTTGGAACCGGGCAGGGGGCACGAGCAGTACTTC; CDR3aa: CASSLEPGRGHEQYF; abundance: -; j_gene: TRBJ2-7; v_gene: TRBV5-1; d_gene: TRBD1
CDR3nt: TGTGCCAGCAGCCCGACTAGCGGGGGGTGGGAGACCCAGTACTTC; CDR3aa: CASSPTSGGWETQYF; abundance: -; j_gene: TRBJ2-5; v_gene: TRBV7-2; d_gene: TRBD2
CDR3nt: TGTGCCAGCAGCTGGGGTTCCGGGGGGGCGACCTACAATGAGCAGTTCTTC; CDR3aa: CASSWGSGGATYNEQFF; abundance: -; j_gene: TRBJ2-1; v_gene: TRBV5-8; d_gene: TRBD2
CDR3nt: TGTGCCAGCAGCCAATTGTCCGGGGTTGTGGGAGAGACCCAGTACTTC; CDR3aa: CASSQLSGVVGETQYF; abundance: -; j_gene: TRBJ2-5; v_gene: TRBV4-2; d_gene: -
CDR3nt: TGTGCCAGCAGCGCACGGGACAGCTACTTAGGGTACAATGAGCAGTTCTTC; CDR3aa: CASSARDSYLGYNEQFF; abundance: few; j_gene: TRBJ2-1; v_gene: TRBV9; d_gene: TRBD1
CDR3nt: TGTGCCAGCAGCACGCGGGCGGGGCGAATTCAAGAGACCCAGTACTTC; CDR3aa: CASSTRAGRIQETQYF; abundance: -; j_gene: TRBJ2-5; v_gene: TRBV7-9; d_gene: -
CDR3nt: TGTGCCAGCAGCCAGGGACAGGGTAGCAATCAGCCCCAGCATTTT; CDR3aa: CASSQGQGSNQPQHF; abundance: -; j_gene: TRBJ1-5; v_gene: TRBV3-1/TRBV3-2; d_gene: TRBD1
CDR3nt: TGTGCCTGGAGTGTATGGCGGGTTGAAGCTTTCTTT; CDR3aa: CAWSVWRVEAFF; abundance: -; j_gene: TRBJ1-1; v_gene: TRBV30; d_gene: -
CDR3nt: TGTGCCAGCTCACCGGACAGGGACTATGGCTACACCTTC; CDR3aa: CASSPDRDYGYTF; abundance: -; j_gene: TRBJ1-2; v_gene: TRBV18; d_gene: TRBD1
CDR3nt: TGTGCCAGCAGCTTAGGGGCTAGCGGGGGTAGCTCCTACAATGAGCAGTTCTTC; CDR3aa: CASSLGASGGSSYNEQFF; abundance: -; j_gene: TRBJ2-1; v_gene: TRBV7-8; d_gene: TRBD2
CDR3nt: TGCGCCAGCAGTACTTCCACAGATACGCAGTATTTT; CDR3aa: CASSTSTDTQYF; abundance: -; j_gene: TRBJ2-3; v_gene: TRBV10-1; d_gene: -
CDR3nt: TGTGCCAGCAGCCAAGCCCCGGGTAAAGAGACCCAGTACTTC; CDR3aa: CASSQAPGKETQYF; abundance: -; j_gene: TRBJ2-5; v_gene: TRBV3-1/TRBV3-2; d_gene: -
CDR3nt: TGCAGCGTTGCAAGGAGCGGGGGCACAGATACGCAGTATTTT; CDR3aa: CSVARSGGTDTQYF; abundance: -; j_gene: TRBJ2-3; v_gene: TRBV29-1; d_gene: TRBD2
CDR3nt: TGTGCCAGCAGCTTATTGGCGGTCTCCTACGAGCAGTACTTC; CDR3aa: CASSLLAVSYEQYF; abundance: -; j_gene: TRBJ2-7; v_gene: TRBV13; d_gene: -
CDR3nt: TGTGCCAGCAGCTTTGCCGACGATGATCCAGGGGCGTCCTACAATGAGCAGTTCTTC; CDR3aa: CASSFADDDPGASYNEQFF; abundance: -; j_gene: TRBJ2-1; v_gene: TRBV11-2; d_gene: -
CDR3nt: TGTGCCCACCGTGGGGGACTAGCGGGGGGCCTGAACACCGGGGAGCTGTTTTTT; CDR3aa: CAHRGGLAGGLNTGELFF; abundance: -; j_gene: TRBJ2-2; v_gene: TRBV30; d_gene: TRBD2
CDR3nt: TGTGCCTGGAGTACAGGCTACAACTATGGCTACACCTTC; CDR3aa: CAWSTGYNYGYTF; abundance: -; j_gene: TRBJ1-2; v_gene: TRBV30; d_gene: -
CDR3nt: TGTGCAAGTCGCTTAGAGGGGATTGGAAACACCATATATTTT; CDR3aa: CASRLEGIGNTIYF; abundance: -; j_gene: TRBJ1-3; v_gene: TRBV12-2; d_gene: -
CDR3nt: TGTGCCAGCATGTTTTTAGGGGGCCGAAGCACAGATACGCAGTATTTT; CDR3aa: CASMFLGGRSTDTQYF; abundance: -; j_gene: TRBJ2-3; v_gene: TRBV2; d_gene: TRBD1
CDR3nt: TGTGCCAGCAGCCAACTTATAACAGATACGCAGTATTTT; CDR3aa: CASSQLITDTQYF; abundance: -; j_gene: TRBJ2-3; v_gene: TRBV3-1/TRBV3-2; d_gene: -
CDR3nt: TGTGCCAGTAGTATTGGGCCAGGGAGCAATCAGCCCCAGCATTTT; CDR3aa: CASSIGPGSNQPQHF; abundance: -; j_gene: TRBJ1-5; v_gene: TRBV19; d_gene: -
CDR3nt: TGTGCCAGCAGTCGGGGGGATATTTCTGGAAACACCATATATTTT; CDR3aa: CASSRGDISGNTIYF; abundance: -; j_gene: TRBJ1-3; v_gene: TRBV6-5; d_gene: -
CDR3nt: TGCGCCAGCAGCTTAAACAGGGGGGTCACTGGGGCCAACGTCCTGACTTTC; CDR3aa: CASSLNRGVTGANVLTF; abundance: -; j_gene: TRBJ2-6; v_gene: TRBV5-1; d_gene: TRBD1
CDR3nt: TGTGCCAGCAGTTTATCGGGTGGGGCGCCCCAAGAGACCCAGTACTTC; CDR3aa: CASSLSGGAPQETQYF; abundance: -; j_gene: TRBJ2-5; v_gene: TRBV27; d_gene: -
CDR3nt: TGTGCCAGCAGCTTAGGCCAGGGGGGCACTGAAGCTTTCTTT; CDR3aa: CASSLGQGGTEAFF; abundance: -; j_gene: TRBJ1-1; v_gene: TRBV5-4; d_gene: TRBD1
CDR3nt: TGCAGTGCTGGAGGATCGGAGCCCCAGCATTTT; CDR3aa: CSAGGSEPQHF; abundance: -; j_gene: TRBJ1-5; v_gene: TRBV20-1; d_gene: -
CDR3nt: TGTGCCAGCAGCTTTGGGAGGTTCAATCAGCCCCAGCATTTT; CDR3aa: CASSFGRFNQPQHF; abundance: once; j_gene: TRBJ1-5; v_gene: TRBV13; d_gene: -
CDR3nt: TGTGCCAGCAGTTTTCGTCCGGTTCGAGTTGGCAATCAGCCCCAGCATTTT; CDR3aa: CASSFRPVRVGNQPQHF; abundance: -; j_gene: TRBJ1-5; v_gene: TRBV27; d_gene: -
CDR3nt: TGTGCCAGCAGAACCCCGGGACAGAACACTGAAGCTTTCTTT; CDR3aa: CASRTPGQNTEAFF; abundance: -; j_gene: TRBJ1-1; v_gene: TRBV11-2; d_gene: -
CDR3nt: TGTGCCAGCAGCGCTGGACAGGGGCCGGGGACTGAAGCTTTCTTT; CDR3aa: CASSAGQGPGTEAFF; abundance: -; j_gene: TRBJ1-1; v_gene: TRBV7-6; d_gene: TRBD1
CDR3nt: TGTGCCTGGAGTAGTCAGGCGTATTATGGCTACACCTTC; CDR3aa: CAWSSQAYYGYTF; abundance: once; j_gene: TRBJ1-2; v_gene: TRBV30; d_gene: -
CDR3nt: TGTGCCAGCAGCTTAGGTCCGGCGGGACAGCAACAGAACTATGGCTACACCTTC; CDR3aa: CASSLGPAGQQQNYGYTF; abundance: once; j_gene: TRBJ1-2; v_gene: TRBV7-9; d_gene: TRBD1
CDR3nt: TGTGCCAGCTCAACAAAAGGACTAGCGGGGACCTACGAGCAGTACTTC; CDR3aa: CASSTKGLAGTYEQYF; abundance: few; j_gene: TRBJ2-7; v_gene: TRBV18; d_gene: TRBD2
CDR3nt: TGTGCCAGCACCCTACGGGGGGACACTGAAGCTTTCTTT; CDR3aa: CASTLRGDTEAFF; abundance: -; j_gene: TRBJ1-1; v_gene: TRBV12-3/TRBV12-4; d_gene: -
CDR3nt: TGTGCCAGCAGTCGGGACTGGCTGGTGGATACGCAGTATTTT; CDR3aa: CASSRDWLVDTQYF; abundance: -; j_gene: TRBJ2-3; v_gene: TRBV2; d_gene: -